The T cell receptor (beta chain) under discussion was sequenced for a study of blood T cell repertoires in COVID-19. About the study: Specimens from acute and convalescent COVID-19 originated in the United States, Italy and Spain.

Per the original data handling: Amplification with reference gene primers provided the estimates of nucleated cell counts. Produced via immunoSEQ multiplex PCR; TCRdb's table is partial and in-frame only. The V and J calls and clone size come from that table; D and trimming were worked out from the DNA. The sample records tens of thousands of clones, 89% being singletons. Germline V CDR1 and CDR2: SNHLY, FYNNEI. The CDR3 length is 16 residues. The V gene lost 5 bases and the J gene lost 0 bases, with 17 bases spanning the gap. This clone appeared once. The receptor's source is a woman in her 70s with acute or convalescent COVID-19. The rearrangement uses TRBV2 and TRBJ2-7; perhaps TRBD2 as D (6 bases). The sequenced material came from peripheral blood. CDR3 DNA: TGTGCCAGCAGTCCTTTATACGGGGGAAGCTCCTACGAGCAGTACTTC. It yields the protein CASSPLYGGSSYEQYF.